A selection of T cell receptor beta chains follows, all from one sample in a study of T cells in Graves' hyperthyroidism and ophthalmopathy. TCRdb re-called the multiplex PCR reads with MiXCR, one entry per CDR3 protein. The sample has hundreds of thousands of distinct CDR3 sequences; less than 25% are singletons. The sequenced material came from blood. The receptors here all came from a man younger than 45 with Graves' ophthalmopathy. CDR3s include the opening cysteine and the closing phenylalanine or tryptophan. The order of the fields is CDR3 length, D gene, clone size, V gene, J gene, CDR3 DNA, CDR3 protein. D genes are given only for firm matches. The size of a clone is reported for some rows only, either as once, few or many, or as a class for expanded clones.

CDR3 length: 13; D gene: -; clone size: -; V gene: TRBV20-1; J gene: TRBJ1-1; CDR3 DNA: TGCAGTGCTAGACCCGACAGTACCCTTGAAGCTTTCTTT; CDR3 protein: CSARPDSTLEAFF
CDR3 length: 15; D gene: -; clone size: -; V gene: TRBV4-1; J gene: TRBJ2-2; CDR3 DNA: TGCGCCAGCAGCCAACCGATCGCGAACACCGGGGAGCTGTTTTTT; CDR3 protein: CASSQPIANTGELFF
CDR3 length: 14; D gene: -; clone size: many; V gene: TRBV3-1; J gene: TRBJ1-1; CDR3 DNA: TGTGCCAGCAGCCAAGATTGGACCACCACTGAAGCTTTCTTT; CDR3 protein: CASSQDWTTTEAFF
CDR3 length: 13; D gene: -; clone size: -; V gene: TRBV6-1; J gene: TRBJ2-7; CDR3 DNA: TGTGCCAGCAGTAGCCGGGAACCCTACGAGCAGTACTTC; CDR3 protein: CASSSREPYEQYF
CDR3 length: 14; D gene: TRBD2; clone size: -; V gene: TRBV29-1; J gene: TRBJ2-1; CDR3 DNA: TGCAGCGTTGAGTGGCGGGAGACGTGGAATGAGCAGTTCTTC; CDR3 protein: CSVEWRETWNEQFF
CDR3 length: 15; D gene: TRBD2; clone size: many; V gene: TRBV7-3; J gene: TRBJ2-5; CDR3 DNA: TGTGCCAGCAGCCACACTAGCGGGAGGCTGGAGACCCAGTACTTC; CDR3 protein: CASSHTSGRLETQYF
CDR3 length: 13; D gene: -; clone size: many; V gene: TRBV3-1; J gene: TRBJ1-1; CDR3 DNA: TGTGCCAGCAGGGAGCAGGGTGTATCTGAAGCTTTCTTT; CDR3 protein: CASREQGVSEAFF
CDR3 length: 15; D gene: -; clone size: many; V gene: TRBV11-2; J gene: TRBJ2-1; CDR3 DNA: TGTGCCAGCAGCGTTACAGGAGCCTATAACAATGAGCAGTTCTTC; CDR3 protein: CASSVTGAYNNEQFF
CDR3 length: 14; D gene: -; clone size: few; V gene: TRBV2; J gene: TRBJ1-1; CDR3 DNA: TGTGTCAGCAGTGAGGTCAGGGTCGACACTGAAGCTTTCTTT; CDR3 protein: CVSSEVRVDTEAFF
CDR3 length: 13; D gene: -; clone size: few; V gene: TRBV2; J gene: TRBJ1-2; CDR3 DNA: TGTGCCAGCAGGTCTTGGGGTATCTATGGCTACACCTTC; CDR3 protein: CASRSWGIYGYTF
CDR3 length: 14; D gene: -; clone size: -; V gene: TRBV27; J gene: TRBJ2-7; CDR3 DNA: TGTGCCAGCAGACAAGGGACCGGCTTACGGGAGCAGTACTTC; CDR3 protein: CASRQGTGLREQYF
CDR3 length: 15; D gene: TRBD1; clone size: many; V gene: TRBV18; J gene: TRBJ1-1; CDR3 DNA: TGTGCCAGCTCACAGGGGACAGCTGGGCGCACTGAAGCTTTCTTT; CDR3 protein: CASSQGTAGRTEAFF
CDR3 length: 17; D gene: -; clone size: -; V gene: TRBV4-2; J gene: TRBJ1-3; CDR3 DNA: TGTGCCAGCAGCCAAGATTCGGGCAGGACCTCTGGAAACACCATATATTTT; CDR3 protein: CASSQDSGRTSGNTIYF
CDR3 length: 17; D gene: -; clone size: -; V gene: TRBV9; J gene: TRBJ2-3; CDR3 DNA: TGTGCCAGCAGCACCCGGACACCCGGGTTTAGCACAGATACGCAGTATTTT; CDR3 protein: CASSTRTPGFSTDTQYF
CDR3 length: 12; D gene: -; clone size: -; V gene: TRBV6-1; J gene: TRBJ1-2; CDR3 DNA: TGTGCCAGAAGTGAACAAGCTTATGGCTACACCTTC; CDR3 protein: CARSEQAYGYTF
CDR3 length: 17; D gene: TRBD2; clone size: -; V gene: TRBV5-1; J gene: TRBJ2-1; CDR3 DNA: TGCGCCAGCAGCCGAGCGGGAGGGCCCTGGTCCTACAATGAGCAGTTCTTC; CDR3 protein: CASSRAGGPWSYNEQFF
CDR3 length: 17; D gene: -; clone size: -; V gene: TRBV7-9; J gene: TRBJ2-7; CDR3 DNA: TGTGCCAGCAGCTTAGAACGGTTTGGAGTCAGACCCTACGAGCAGTACTTC; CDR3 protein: CASSLERFGVRPYEQYF
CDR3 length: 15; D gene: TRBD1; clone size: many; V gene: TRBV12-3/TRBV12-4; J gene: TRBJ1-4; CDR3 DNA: TGTGCCAGCAGTTTAAGGACAGGAAGAAATGAAAAACTGTTTTTT; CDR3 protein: CASSLRTGRNEKLFF
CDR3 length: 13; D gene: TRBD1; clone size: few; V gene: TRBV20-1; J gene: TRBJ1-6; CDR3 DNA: TGCAGTGCCGGACAGGGCTATAATTCACCCCTCCACTTT; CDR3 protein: CSAGQGYNSPLHF
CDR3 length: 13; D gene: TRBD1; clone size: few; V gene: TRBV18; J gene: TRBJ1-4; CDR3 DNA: TGTGCCAGCTCACCATCAGGGGGAGAAAAACTGTTTTTT; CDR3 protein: CASSPSGGEKLFF